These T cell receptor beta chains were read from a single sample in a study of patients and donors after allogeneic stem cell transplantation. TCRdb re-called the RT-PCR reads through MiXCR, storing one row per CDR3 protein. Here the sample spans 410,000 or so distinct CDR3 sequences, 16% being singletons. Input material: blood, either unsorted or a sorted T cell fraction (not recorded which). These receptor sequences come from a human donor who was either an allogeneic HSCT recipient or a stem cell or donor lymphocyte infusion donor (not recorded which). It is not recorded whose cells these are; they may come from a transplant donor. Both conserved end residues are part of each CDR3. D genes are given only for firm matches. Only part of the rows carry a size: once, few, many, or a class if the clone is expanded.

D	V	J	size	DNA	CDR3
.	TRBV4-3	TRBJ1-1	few	TGCGCCAGCAGCCCCCAGACAGACACTGAAGCTTTCTTT	CASSPQTDTEAFF
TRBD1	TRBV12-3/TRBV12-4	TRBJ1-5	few	TGTGCCAGCAGTTTCCGGTGGACAGGGAGTCAGCCCCAGCATTTT	CASSFRWTGSQPQHF
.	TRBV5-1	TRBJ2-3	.	TGCGCCAGCAGATCGAGCCAGTGGCCACAGTATTTT	CASRSSQWPQYF
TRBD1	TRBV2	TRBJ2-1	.	TGTGCCAGCAAACCGGGACAGGGCGGGGGTGAGCAGTTCTTC	CASKPGQGGGEQFF
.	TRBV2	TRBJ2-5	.	TGTGCCAGCATTACTAACGAAGGGCAGACCCAGTACTTC	CASITNEGQTQYF
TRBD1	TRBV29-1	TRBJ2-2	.	TGCAGCGTTGGGCGACAGGGCCTAGCCGGGGAGCTGTTTTTT	CSVGRQGLAGELFF
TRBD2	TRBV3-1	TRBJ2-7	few	TGTGCCAGCACCCCTTATGGCGGGAGGGCCCTCGAGCAGTACTTC	CASTPYGGRALEQYF
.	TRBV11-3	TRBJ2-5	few	TGTGCCAGCAGTCGTGGATCAAGGGAGACCCAGTACTTC	CASSRGSRETQYF
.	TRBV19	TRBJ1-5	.	TGTGCCACCGCGGGGGGCCTAGGGCAGAAGGGCAATCAGCCCCAGCATTTT	CATAGGLGQKGNQPQHF
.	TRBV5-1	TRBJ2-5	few	TGCGCCAGCAGGGACAGGGGACTAGGCCTAGGGCGAGAGACCCAGTACTTC	CASRDRGLGLGRETQYF
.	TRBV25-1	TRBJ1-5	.	TGTGCCAGCAGTGGACAGCGACTCAATCAGCCCCAGCATTTT	CASSGQRLNQPQHF
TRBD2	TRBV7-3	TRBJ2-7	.	TGTGCCAGCAGCTTACTCCACGGGACTAACTCCTACGAGCAGTACTTC	CASSLLHGTNSYEQYF
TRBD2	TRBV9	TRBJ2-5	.	TGTGCCAGCAGCCTCGCCCGGGGACTAGCGGGGGGGCGGCAAGAGACCCAGTACTTC	CASSLARGLAGGRQETQYF
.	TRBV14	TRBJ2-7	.	TGTGCCAGCAGCCAAGCGGGACGGGGGCTGAGCGAGCAGTACTTC	CASSQAGRGLSEQYF
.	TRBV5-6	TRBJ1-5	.	TGTGCCAGCAGCTTGACAACGGGTAGCAATCAGCCCCAGCATTTT	CASSLTTGSNQPQHF
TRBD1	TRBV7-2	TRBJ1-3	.	TGTGCCAGCAGCTTAAAGACAGGGGGAGGAAACACCATATATTTT	CASSLKTGGGNTIYF
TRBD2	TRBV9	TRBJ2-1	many	TGTGCCAGCAGCGTAGCTCCGAGCGGGGGGGGTTGGAATGAGCAGTTCTTC	CASSVAPSGGGWNEQFF
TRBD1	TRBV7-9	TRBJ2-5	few	TGTGCCAGCAGCCTACAAAGGACAGGTCAAGAGACCCAGTACTTC	CASSLQRTGQETQYF
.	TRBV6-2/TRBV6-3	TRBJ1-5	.	TGTGCCAGCATAGTTGGGGTGAATAGCAATCAGCCCCAGCATTTT	CASIVGVNSNQPQHF
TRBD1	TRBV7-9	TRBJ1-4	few	TGTGCCAGCAGCTCCTGGGACAGCCCAACAACTAATGAAAAACTGTTTTTT	CASSSWDSPTTNEKLFF
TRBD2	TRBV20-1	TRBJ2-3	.	TGCAGTGCTAATGGGCGGGGGGTTACAGATACGCAGTATTTT	CSANGRGVTDTQYF
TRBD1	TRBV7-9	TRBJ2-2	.	TGTGCCAGCAGCTTAGCGATGATGGCAGGGGGCGCCGGGAGCACCGGGGAGCTGTTTTTT	CASSLAMMAGGAGSTGELFF
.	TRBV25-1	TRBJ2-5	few	TGTGCCAGCAGTGAAAACCAAGAGACCCAGTACTTC	CASSENQETQYF
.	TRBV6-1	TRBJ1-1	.	TGTGCCAGCAGTCCGAGGGTTTCCGCTGAAGCTTTCTTT	CASSPRVSAEAFF
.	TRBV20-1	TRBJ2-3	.	TGCAGTGCTAGACCAGGCCCAGATACGCAGTATTTT	CSARPGPDTQYF
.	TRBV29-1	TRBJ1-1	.	TGCAGCGTTGATGGACGGGTGCGGACTGAAGCTTTCTTT	CSVDGRVRTEAFF
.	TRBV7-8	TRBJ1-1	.	TGTGCCAGCAGCCCGCTTTATAGTAAGGGTGAAGCTTTCTTT	CASSPLYSKGEAFF
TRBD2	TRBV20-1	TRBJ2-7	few	TGCAGTGCTAGAGTCGAGGAGCGGGGGGGACTCTACGAGCAGTACTTC	CSARVEERGGLYEQYF
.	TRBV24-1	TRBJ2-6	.	TGTGCCACCAGTGATTCAAATCCCCGGCCCTCTGGGGCCAACGTCCTGACTTTC	CATSDSNPRPSGANVLTF
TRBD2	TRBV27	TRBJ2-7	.	TGTGCCAGCAGAACAATCTGGACTAGCGGGGGCCGCTACGAGCAGTACTTC	CASRTIWTSGGRYEQYF
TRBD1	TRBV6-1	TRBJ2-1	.	TGTGCCAGCAGACTCATGACCCGGAGGACAGGGAGGAATGAGCAGTTCTTC	CASRLMTRRTGRNEQFF
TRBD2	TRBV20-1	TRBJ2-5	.	TGCAGTGCTAGTCTGGCTAGCGGGAGGGAAGAGACCCAGTACTTC	CSASLASGREETQYF
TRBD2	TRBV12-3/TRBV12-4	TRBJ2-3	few	TGTGCCAGCAGTTTAAGACTAGCGGGGGGGATGACAGATACGCAGTATTTT	CASSLRLAGGMTDTQYF
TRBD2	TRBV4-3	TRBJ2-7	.	TGCGCCAGCAGCCTCACATGGGGGGGGACGGAAACCTACGAGCAGTACTTC	CASSLTWGGTETYEQYF
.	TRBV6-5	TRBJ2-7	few	TGTGCCAGCAGTTACGGTCGCAGCTCCTACGAGCAGTACTTC	CASSYGRSSYEQYF
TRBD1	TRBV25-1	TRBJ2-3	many	TGTGCCAGCCGACAGGGACCCGATACGCAGTATTTT	CASRQGPDTQYF
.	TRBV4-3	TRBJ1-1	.	TGCGCCAGCAGCCAAGATCGTAGAGTTGGCACTGAAGCTTTCTTT	CASSQDRRVGTEAFF
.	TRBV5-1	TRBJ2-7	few	TGCGCCAGCAGCTTGCGATTTTATTTCTACGAGCAGTACTTC	CASSLRFYFYEQYF
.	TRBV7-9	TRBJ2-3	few	TGTGCCAGCAGCTCCTTAAGACTAGCAGATACGCAGTATTTT	CASSSLRLADTQYF
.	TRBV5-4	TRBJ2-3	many	TGTGCCAGCAGCGCCACCAGCACAGATACGCAGTATTTT	CASSATSTDTQYF
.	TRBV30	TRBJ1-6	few	TGTGCCTGTCAGGGAGAATATAATTCACCCCTCCACTTT	CACQGEYNSPLHF
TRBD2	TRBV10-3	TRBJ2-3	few	TGTGCCATCAGTTCCCCACGGACTAGCGGCCGCACAGATACGCAGTATTTT	CAISSPRTSGRTDTQYF
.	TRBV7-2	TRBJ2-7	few	TGTGCCAGCAGCAGTTACAGGGAAAGCTCCTACGAGCAGTACTTC	CASSSYRESSYEQYF
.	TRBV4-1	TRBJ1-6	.	TGCGCCAGCAGCCAAGATGATCAGGGGTGGAATTCACCCCTCCACTTT	CASSQDDQGWNSPLHF